This TCR beta chain was profiled in a study of response to subunit inactivated influenza vaccine. The study's findings and limits: Seasonal influenza vaccination, on each occasion, was suggested by the authors to recruit few new T cells.

The V end was cut by 3 bases, the J end by 5 bases, with 8 bases between. The CDR3 sequence is 11 residues long. Germline-derived CDR1 and CDR2 are DFQATT and SNEGSKA (reference sequence). This clonotype has at least ten counts. Its matching antigen is unknown. TCRdb reanalysed the RT-PCR reads using MiXCR and keeps one entry per CDR3 protein. The data hold a few hundred thousand distinct CDR3 sequences, with 20% to 25% observed a single time. The origin of this receptor is a man aged 50 to 69 who received an inactivated influenza vaccine. J is TRBJ2-7 and V is TRBV20-1; no reliable D call. The starting material was PBMCs from blood, obtained approximately 22 months after vaccination. DNA of the CDR3: TGCAGTGCTAGTCCCACCCACGAGCAGTACTTC. This encodes CSASPTHEQYF.